This TCR beta chain was captured in a study of memory CD4+ T cells and cytomegalovirus serostatus. For the study at large: Of the healthy Belgian adults, fewer than 10 were CMV seropositive and about 24 seronegative. The study's findings and limits: CMV serostatus prediction reached median AUC about 0.95, or 0.9 with US-trained model.

Germline V lookup: CDR1 SGHRS, CDR2 YFSETQ. V gave up 2 bases and J gave up 5 bases, with 7 bases separating them. CDR3 length: 12 residues. The sort gate was single viable CD3+CD4+CD8-CD45RO+ cells for memory CD4+ T cells. Points on this clone: Its specificity is not known.

Per the original data handling: After removing out-of-frame reads, 2,204,828 distinct TCRbeta sequences remained. Libraries were prepared by immunoSEQ multiplex PCR; TCRdb keeps only in-frame clonotypes and omits some of them. The V and J calls and the clone size are those of that table, but D and trimming were determined from the DNA. The sample yields tens of thousands of clones, approximately 78% seen once. The source is an adult in good health and CMV-seronegative. The specimen sequenced was memory CD4+ T cells from blood. This sequence joins TRBV5-1 and TRBJ2-5; D not resolved. The DNA of the CDR3 is TGCGCCAGCAGCTTCTCAATGGAGACCCAGTACTTC. The encoded protein is CASSFSMETQYF.